This T cell receptor (beta chain) came from a study of blood T cell repertoires in COVID-19. Profiled with immunoSEQ multiplex PCR; TCRdb holds only in-frame clones, not every one. The repertoire holds more than 150,000 clones, with around 94% as singletons. Seattle patients were enrolled while actively infected and followed longitudinally. Germline V gives CDR1 SEHNR, CDR2 FQNEAQ (reference sequence). J gave up 7 bases and V 5 bases, and 15 bases lay outside the gene matches. The CDR3 length is 17 residues. The chain combines TRBV7-9 with TRBJ2-1, with 9 bases that match TRBD2. The source material was peripheral blood. The sequence came from a man aged 25 to 45 with COVID-19, enrolled during active disease. CDR3 nucleotide sequence: TGTGCCAGCAGCCCCCCTTTCAGACTAGCGGTGAGTAATGAGCAGTTCTTC. Protein product: CASSPPFRLAVSNEQFF.